A single sample is the source of the 14 T cell receptor beta chains below, sequenced in a study of blood T cells in healthy people across ages (dated by TCRdb to about 2015). The receptor library was made with 5' RACE. The run used an Illumina HiSeq 2500. The second PCR ran for about 6 to 12 cycles and used a J-beta primer mix along with a sample-barcoded 5' primer. TCRdb reprocessing: public reads trimmed at Q25 with fastp, clones called with MiXCR, in-frame beta chains kept. Every CDR3 protein is listed once, alongside the most common genes and DNA of its rows. This sample lists 800,000 to 950,000 distinct CDR3 sequences; under 50% were detected once. The ten largest account for 13% of the sample. Specimen: blood. These receptors were collected from a man younger than 45 in good health.

The V gene is TRBV6-6, the J gene TRBJ1-2, with D possibly TRBD1 on 5 matching bases. The germline V gene has CDR1 MNHNY and CDR2 SVGAGI (reference sequence). Trimming took off 5 bases at V and 3 bases at J, with 10 bases between the two ends. CDR3 length equals 13 residues. CDR3 amino acids: CASSDGTDYGYTF. CDR3 nucleotide sequence: TGTGCCAGCAGTGACGGGACGGACTATGGCTACACCTTC.

With respect to this clonotype: At one end, the junction sequence differs from germline, possibly due to a read error. This chain joins TRBV14 and TRBJ2-1; maybe TRBD2 (5 bases). The CDR3 covers 14 residues. Germline CDR1 reads SGHDN; CDR2 reads FVKESK. CDR3 nucleotides: TGTGTCAGCAGCCAAGCCGGACTGCACCGCGAGCAGTTCTTC. Protein product: CVSSQAGLHREQFF.

This chain joins TRBV2 and TRBJ1-2; D not resolved. V lost 10 bases and J lost 2, with 8 bases in between. CDR3 length equals 11 residues. Per the germline V gene, CDR1 is SNHLY and CDR2 is FYNNEI. CDR3 in amino acids: CATAGNYGYTF. Here the CDR3 DNA reads TGTGCCACCGCGGGCAACTATGGCTACACCTTC.

This clonotype was seen a few times. V and J are TRBV29-1 and TRBJ2-1, with TRBD1 matching 10 bases. J gave up 8 bases and V 0 bases, and 13 bases lay outside the gene matches. Germline V gene data show CDR1 as SQVTM and CDR2 as ANQGSEA. The CDR3 length is 17 residues. In nucleotides, the CDR3 is TGCAGCGTTGAAGATCTAAAGGACAGGGGGATCTGGGATGAGCAGTTCTTC. Residues: CSVEDLKDRGIWDEQFF.

The chain employs TRBV4-1 and TRBJ2-7, with D maybe TRBD1 (5 bases). This CDR3 region has 14 residues. V was trimmed by 0 bases and J by 2 bases, leaving 8 bases between them. Per the germline V gene, CDR1 is MGHRA and CDR2 is YSYEKL. In nucleotides, the CDR3 is TGCGCCAGCAGCCAAGAGGCAGGGCCCTACGAGCAGTACTTC. As protein: CASSQEAGPYEQYF.

The rearrangement uses TRBV2 and TRBJ1-4; no clear D gene. The CDR3 length is 14 residues. Germline V gene data show CDR1 as SNHLY and CDR2 as FYNNEI. The ends were cut back, 6 bases at V and 6 bases at J, with 14 bases in the middle. The CDR3 protein is CASSKGRLDEKLFF. For the CDR3, the DNA is TGTGCCAGCAGCAAAGGGCGCCTGGATGAAAAACTGTTTTTT.

The chain is built from TRBV20-1 and TRBJ1-2; no reliable D call. The CDR3 covers 12 residues. Germline CDR1 reads DFQATT; CDR2 reads SNEGSKA (reference sequence). V lost 3 bases and J lost 3, with 8 bases in between. In nucleotides, the CDR3 is TGCAGTGCTAGGGTTCGGGACTATGGCTACACCTTC. It codes for CSARVRDYGYTF.

The chain links TRBV29-1 to TRBJ2-1; 14 bases are a match to TRBD2. Per germline, CDR1 SQVTM and CDR2 ANQGSEA. CDR3 length equals 18 residues. Trimming cost V 6 bases and J 0 bases; bases outside gene matches: 10. In DNA form, the CDR3 reads TGCAGCGTAAAACCGACTAGCGGGGGGGCTTTCTCCTACAATGAGCAGTTCTTC. Translation gives CSVKPTSGGAFSYNEQFF.

V usage is TRBV7-3 and J usage is TRBJ2-3; TRBD2 is a possible D gene (5 bases). CDR1 SGHTA and CDR2 FQGTGA come from the germline V gene. Trimming shortened V by 2 bases and J by 1 base, and 10 bases separated the two germline ends. This CDR3 contains 15 residues. This CDR3 reads CASSLGGLRTDTQYF. CDR3 coding DNA: TGTGCCAGCAGCTTAGGTGGACTCCGCACAGATACGCAGTATTTT.

The chain couples TRBV5-1 to TRBJ2-5; D possibly corresponds to TRBD1 (6 bases). The better agreement between TRBJ2-7 and the DNA end casts doubt on the J call. CDR3 length equals 13 residues. Germline loops: CDR1 SGHRS, CDR2 YFSETQ. CDR3 residues: CASSWDNTHEQYF. Written as DNA, the CDR3 is TGCGCCAGCAGCTGGGACAATACCCACGAGCAGTACTTC.

V usage is TRBV6-5 and J usage is TRBJ2-7; 14 bases match TRBD2. The CDR3 is 15 amino acids. Germline values: CDR1 MNHEY, CDR2 SVGAGI. With 5 bases clipped from V and 10 bases from J, the junction kept 10 bases outside the gene matches. The CDR3 DNA reads as TGTGCCAGCAGTCCCGGACTAGCGGGGGGCCAATCCCAGTACTTC. This codes for CASSPGLAGGQSQYF.

This chain uses TRBV29-1 with TRBJ2-4, with D perhaps matching TRBD2 (6 bases). Germline CDR1 is SQVTM and CDR2 is ANQGSEA. This CDR3 contains 12 residues. The ends were cut back, 5 bases at V and 4 bases at J, with 9 bases in the middle. As DNA, the CDR3 is TGCAGCGTTAACGGGGGTAAAAACATTCAGTACTTC. Its translation is CSVNGGKNIQYF.

V and J are TRBV30 and TRBJ2-2, with D uncertain. The V gene lost 5 bases and the J gene lost 6 bases, with 13 bases spanning the gap. The CDR3 contains 13 residues. In germline, CDR1 is GTSNPN, CDR2 SVGIG (reference sequence). DNA for the CDR3: TGTGCCTGGGGGCCCCGGGTTTCCGGGGAGCTGTTTTTT. Its protein is CAWGPRVSGELFF.

This chain links TRBV6-5 with TRBJ2-1, with 13 bases that match TRBD2. The junction had 1 base not matched to a gene; V was cut back by 0 bases and J by 5 bases. Germline-derived CDR1 and CDR2 are MNHEY and SVGAGI. The CDR3 is 16 amino acids. Here the CDR3 DNA reads TGTGCCAGCAGTTACTCGACTAGCGGGGGGAACAATGAGCAGTTCTTC. It is translated as CASSYSTSGGNNEQFF.